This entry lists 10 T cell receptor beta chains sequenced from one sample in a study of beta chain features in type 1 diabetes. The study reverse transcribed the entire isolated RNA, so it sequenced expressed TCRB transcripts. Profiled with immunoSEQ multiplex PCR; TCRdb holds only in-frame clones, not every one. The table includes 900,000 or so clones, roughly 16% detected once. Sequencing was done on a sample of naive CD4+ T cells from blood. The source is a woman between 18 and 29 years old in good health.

The CDR3 DNA follows: TGTGCCATCAGTGACCGGGCCGGGTACAATGAGCAGTTCTTC. Its translation: CAISDRAGYNEQFF. The gene calls are TRBV10-3 and TRBJ2-1; D ambiguous. The CDR3 is 14 amino acids. Trimming left V 3 bases short and J 4 bases short, with 10 bases between. Germline V gene sequence: CDR1 ENHRY, CDR2 SYGVKD.

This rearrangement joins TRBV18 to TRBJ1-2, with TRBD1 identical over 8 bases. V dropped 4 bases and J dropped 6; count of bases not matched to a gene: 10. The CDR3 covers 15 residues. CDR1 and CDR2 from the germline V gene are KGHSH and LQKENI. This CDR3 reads CASSQRQGNFDGYTF. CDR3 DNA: TGTGCCAGCTCACAACGACAGGGGAATTTTGATGGCTACACCTTC.

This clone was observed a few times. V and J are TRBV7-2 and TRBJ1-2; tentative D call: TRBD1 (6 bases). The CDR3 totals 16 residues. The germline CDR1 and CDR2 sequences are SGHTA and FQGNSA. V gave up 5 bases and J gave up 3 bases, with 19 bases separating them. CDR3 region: CASSRSRNRADYGYTF. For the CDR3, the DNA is TGTGCCAGCAGCCGTTCCCGCAACAGGGCCGACTATGGCTACACCTTC.

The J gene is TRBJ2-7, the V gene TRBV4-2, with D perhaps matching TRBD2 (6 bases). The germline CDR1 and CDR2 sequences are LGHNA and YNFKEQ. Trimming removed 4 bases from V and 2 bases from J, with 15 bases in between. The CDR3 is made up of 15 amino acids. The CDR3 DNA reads TGTGCCAGCAGCCCCTACCGCGGCGGGACCTACGAGCAGTACTTC. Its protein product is CASSPYRGGTYEQYF.

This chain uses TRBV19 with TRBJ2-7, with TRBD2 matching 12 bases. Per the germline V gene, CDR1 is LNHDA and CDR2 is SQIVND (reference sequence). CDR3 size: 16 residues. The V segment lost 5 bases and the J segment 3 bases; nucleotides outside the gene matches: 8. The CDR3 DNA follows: TGTGCCAGTAGTGGGCAGACTAGCGGGAGTCTCTACGAGCAGTACTTC. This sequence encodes CASSGQTSGSLYEQYF.

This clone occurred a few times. The CDR3: CASSVRGLGRNTGELFF. As DNA, the CDR3 is TGTGCCAGCAGCGTACGGGGGTTGGGTCGGAACACCGGGGAGCTGTTTTTT. The V and J genes are TRBV9 and TRBJ2-2; D may be TRBD2 (6 bases). The ends were cut back, 1 base at V and 1 base at J, with 14 bases in the middle. CDR1 and CDR2 (germline): SGDLS, YYNGEE. The CDR3 has 17 residues.

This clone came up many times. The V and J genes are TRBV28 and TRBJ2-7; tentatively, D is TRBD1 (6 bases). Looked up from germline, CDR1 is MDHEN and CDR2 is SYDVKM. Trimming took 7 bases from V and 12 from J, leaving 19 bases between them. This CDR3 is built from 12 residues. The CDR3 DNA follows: TGTGCCAGCAATCAGGGGAGTAGGTCGGGGTACTTC. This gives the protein CASNQGSRSGYF.

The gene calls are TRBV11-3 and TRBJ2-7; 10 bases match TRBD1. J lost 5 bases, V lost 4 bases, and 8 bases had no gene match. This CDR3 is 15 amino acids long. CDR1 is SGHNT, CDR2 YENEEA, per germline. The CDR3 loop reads CASSSGSGTGDEQYF. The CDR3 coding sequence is TGTGCCAGCAGCTCTGGATCCGGGACAGGGGACGAGCAGTACTTC.

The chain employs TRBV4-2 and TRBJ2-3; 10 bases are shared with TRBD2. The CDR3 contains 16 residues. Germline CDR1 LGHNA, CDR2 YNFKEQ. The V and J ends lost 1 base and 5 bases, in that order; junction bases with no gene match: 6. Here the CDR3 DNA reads TGTGCCAGCAGCCAAGGCGGGACTAGCGACGGAGATACGCAGTATTTT. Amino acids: CASSQGGTSDGDTQYF.

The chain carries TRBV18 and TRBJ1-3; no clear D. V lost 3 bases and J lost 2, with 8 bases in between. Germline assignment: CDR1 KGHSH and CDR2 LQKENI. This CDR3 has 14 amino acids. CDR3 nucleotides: TGTGCCAGCTCACCTTCGGTCACTGGAAACACCATATATTTT. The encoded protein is CASSPSVTGNTIYF.